Listed here are 2 T cell receptor beta chains from one sample, sequenced in a study of T cells in localized non-small cell lung cancer. Using immunoSEQ multiplex PCR, the repertoire was profiled, and TCRdb retains in-frame clones only, with some absent. The sample shows 6,500 or so clones, 45% to 50% of them seen only once. The specimen was lymph node tissue, collected before any cancer treatment. The receptors were gathered from a man aged 40 to 69 with stage I lung adenocarcinoma.

This chain links TRBV30 with TRBJ2-1; 7 bases match TRBD2. The CDR3 loop spans 18 amino acids. The germline gives CDR1 GTSNPN, CDR2 SVGIG (reference sequence). V lost 0 bases and J lost 0; bases outside the gene matches: 11. The CDR3 DNA sequence: TGTGCCTGGAGTGTTGGAGAGGGAGCGGGGCCCTCCTACAATGAGCAGTTCTTC. Protein: CAWSVGEGAGPSYNEQFF.

CDR3 coding DNA: TGTGCCAGCAGCGCCGTTGTGAGGAGGCCTTTGATCGATGAGCAGTTCTTC. As protein: CASSAVVRRPLIDEQFF. This chain connects TRBV7-4 to TRBJ2-1, with D perhaps matching TRBD2 (5 bases). The CDR3 has 17 residues. Germline V lookup: CDR1 SGHVT, CDR2 SQSDAQ. V was cut by 5 bases and J by 8 bases, with 25 bases left in between.